The clone carrying this T cell receptor (beta chain) was counted a single time. CDR3 length equals 15 residues. Trimming removed 4 bases from V and 5 bases from J; junction bases left unmatched: 8. The germline V gene has CDR1 LNHDA and CDR2 SQIVND (reference sequence). The data are from a study of technical replicates of blood from a handful of donors. TCRdb's table, derived via immunoSEQ multiplex PCR, lists solely in-frame clones and lacks some. Of about 84,000 clones listed, about nine tenths were seen once; the top ten hold roughly 0.26%. V usage is TRBV19 and J usage is TRBJ2-5; 9 nucleotides align to TRBD2. The sequence came from a human donor in good health. The source material was T cells isolated from PBMCs. In DNA form, the CDR3 reads TGTGCCAGTAGTAGCAGGACTAGCGTTGTCGAGACCCAGTACTTC. Translation: CASSSRTSVVETQYF.